What follows describes a single T cell receptor beta chain. Clones were read by immunoSEQ multiplex PCR, and TCRdb kept only the in-frame ones, dropping some. The sample has some 98,000 clones, 70% to 85% seen once; the top ten hold approximately 1.5%. The CDR3 spans 12 residues. The germline CDR1 and CDR2 sequences are MNHEY and SVGAGI. The V gene lost 2 bases and the J gene lost 7 bases, with 6 bases spanning the gap. This record comes from a study of OX40 agonist ivuxolimab in advanced cancers. This clonotype was obtained from an adult with an advanced solid tumor such as melanoma, head and neck, liver or kidney cancer. The specimen comprised CD4+ or CD8+ T cells sorted from blood, sampled in a trial of the OX40 agonist ivuxolimab. This chain links TRBV6-5 with TRBJ1-5; D unclear. CDR3 protein: CASSYLGQPQHF. DNA for the CDR3: TGTGCCAGCAGTTACCTTGGGCAGCCCCAGCATTTT.